One sample yielded the 4 T cell receptor beta chains listed below, sequenced in a study of T cells after yellow fever vaccination. TCRdb reprocessed the 5' RACE reads with MiXCR, giving one entry per CDR3 protein. The repertoire includes 400,000 to 650,000 distinct CDR3 sequences, about a fifth of them detected once, and about 16% sits in the top ten. This specimen was PBMCs, taken 21 days after the first yellow fever vaccination. The receptors were gathered from a man between 18 and 29 years old who received the YFV17D yellow fever vaccine.

This clonotype was picked up many times. The chain carries TRBV4-1 and TRBJ1-1, with D unclear. Germline assignment: CDR1 MGHRA and CDR2 YSYEKL. Between the trimmed V and J ends, which lost 4 bases and 4 bases, there was a span of 10 bases. This CDR3 spans 13 amino acids. The CDR3 spells CASSPREVTEAFF. In DNA, the CDR3 is TGCGCCAGCAGCCCCCGGGAGGTCACTGAAGCTTTCTTT.

This clonotype was recorded at least ten times. The V gene is TRBV18, the J gene TRBJ2-1; D may match TRBD1 or TRBD2 (6 bases each). From germline, CDR1 is KGHSH and CDR2 LQKENI. The CDR3 is made up of 16 amino acids. V shed 4 bases and J shed 6 bases, with 19 bases lying between them. The CDR3 is CASSRPGAGKGNEQFF. Written as DNA, the CDR3 is TGTGCCAGCTCACGACCGGGGGCAGGGAAGGGCAATGAGCAGTTCTTC.

This clonotype appeared a few times. V is TRBV10-2 and J is TRBJ2-5; the D call may be TRBD1 or TRBD2 (5 bases each). This CDR3 region has 15 residues. Per germline, CDR1 WSHSY and CDR2 SAAADI. Trimming removed 4 bases at V and 5 bases at J, with 17 bases between. The CDR3 DNA sequence: TGCGCCAGCAGTGGATCCGGGACGACGACCGAGACCCAGTACTTC. It is translated as CASSGSGTTTETQYF.

V and J are TRBV6-1 and TRBJ1-1; D is possibly TRBD1 (5 bases). Germline V gene lookup returns CDR1 MNHNS and CDR2 SASEGT. V lost 7 bases and J lost 2, with 17 bases in between. The CDR3 totals 15 residues. The CDR3 region has the DNA TGTGCCAGCACCTCCCGGGGCCGGGGAAACACTGAAGCTTTCTTT. Residues: CASTSRGRGNTEAFF.